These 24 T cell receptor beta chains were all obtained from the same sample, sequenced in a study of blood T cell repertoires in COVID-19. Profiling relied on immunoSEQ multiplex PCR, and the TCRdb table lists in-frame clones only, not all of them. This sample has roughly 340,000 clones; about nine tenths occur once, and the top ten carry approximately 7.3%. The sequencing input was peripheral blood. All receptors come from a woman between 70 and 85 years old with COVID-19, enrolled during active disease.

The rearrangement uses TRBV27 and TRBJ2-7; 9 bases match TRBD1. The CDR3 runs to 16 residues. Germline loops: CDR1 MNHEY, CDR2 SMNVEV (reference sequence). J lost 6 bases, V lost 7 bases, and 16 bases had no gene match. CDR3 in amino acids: CASKADTGTGRSEQYF. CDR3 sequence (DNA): TGTGCCAGCAAAGCGGATACCGGGACAGGGAGATCCGAGCAGTACTTC.

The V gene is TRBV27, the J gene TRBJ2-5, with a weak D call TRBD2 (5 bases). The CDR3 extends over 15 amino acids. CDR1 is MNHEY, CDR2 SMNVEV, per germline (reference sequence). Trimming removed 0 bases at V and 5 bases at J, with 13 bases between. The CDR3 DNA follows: TGTGCCAGCAGTTTATCGGGCGGGCCCCGGGAGACCCAGTACTTC. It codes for CASSLSGGPRETQYF.

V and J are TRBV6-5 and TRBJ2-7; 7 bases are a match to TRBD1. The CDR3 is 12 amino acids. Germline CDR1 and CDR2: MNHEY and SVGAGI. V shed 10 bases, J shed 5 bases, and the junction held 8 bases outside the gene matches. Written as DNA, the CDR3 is TGTGCCACCCGGGACAGTCCCCACGAGCAGTACTTC. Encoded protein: CATRDSPHEQYF.

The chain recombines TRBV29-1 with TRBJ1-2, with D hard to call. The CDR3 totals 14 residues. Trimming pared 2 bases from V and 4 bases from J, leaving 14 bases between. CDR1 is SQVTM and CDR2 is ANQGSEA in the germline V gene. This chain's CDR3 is CSVERSREGYGYTF. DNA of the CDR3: TGCAGCGTTGAAAGGTCGCGGGAAGGCTATGGCTACACCTTC.

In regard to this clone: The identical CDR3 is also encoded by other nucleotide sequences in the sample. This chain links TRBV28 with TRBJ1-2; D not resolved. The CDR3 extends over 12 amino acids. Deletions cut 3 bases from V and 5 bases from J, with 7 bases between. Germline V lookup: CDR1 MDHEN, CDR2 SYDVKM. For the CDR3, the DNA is TGTGCCAGCAGTTTGGGAGGGTATGGCTACACCTTC. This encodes CASSLGGYGYTF.

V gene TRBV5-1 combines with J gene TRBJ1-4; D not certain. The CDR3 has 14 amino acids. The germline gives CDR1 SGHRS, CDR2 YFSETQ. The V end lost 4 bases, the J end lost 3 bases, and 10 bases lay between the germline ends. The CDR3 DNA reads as TGCGCCAGCAGCCCCGATCCGGCTAATGAAAAACTGTTTTTT. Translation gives CASSPDPANEKLFF.

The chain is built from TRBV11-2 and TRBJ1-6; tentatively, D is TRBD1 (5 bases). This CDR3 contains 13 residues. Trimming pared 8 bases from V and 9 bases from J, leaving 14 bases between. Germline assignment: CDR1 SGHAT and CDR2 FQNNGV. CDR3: CASAGRVGSPLHF. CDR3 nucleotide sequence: TGTGCCAGCGCCGGCAGGGTGGGTTCACCCCTCCACTTT.

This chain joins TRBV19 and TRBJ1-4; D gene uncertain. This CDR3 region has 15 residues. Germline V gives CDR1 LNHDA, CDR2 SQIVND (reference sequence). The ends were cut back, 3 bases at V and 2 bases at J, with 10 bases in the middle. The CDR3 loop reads CASSIRTETNEKLFF. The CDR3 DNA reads TGTGCCAGTAGTATCCGCACAGAGACTAATGAAAAACTGTTTTTT.

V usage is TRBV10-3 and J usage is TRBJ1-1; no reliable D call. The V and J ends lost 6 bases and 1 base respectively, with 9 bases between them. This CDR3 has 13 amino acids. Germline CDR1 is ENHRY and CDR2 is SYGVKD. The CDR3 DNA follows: TGTGCCATCAGCCCGGAGAAGAACACTGAAGCTTTCTTT. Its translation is CAISPEKNTEAFF.

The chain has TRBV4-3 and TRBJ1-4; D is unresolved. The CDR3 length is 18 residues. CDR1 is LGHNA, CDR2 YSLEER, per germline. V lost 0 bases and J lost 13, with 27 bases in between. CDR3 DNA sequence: TGCGCCAGCAGCCAAGAGGCGGAGTTTATTTCAACGCGCCCCCTACTGTTTTTT. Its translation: CASSQEAEFISTRPLLFF.

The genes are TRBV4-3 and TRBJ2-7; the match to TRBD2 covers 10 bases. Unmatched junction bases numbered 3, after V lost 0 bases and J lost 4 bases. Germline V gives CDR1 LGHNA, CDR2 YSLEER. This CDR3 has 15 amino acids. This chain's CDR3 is CASSQEWTSGYEQYF. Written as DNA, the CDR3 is TGCGCCAGCAGCCAAGAATGGACTAGCGGATACGAGCAGTACTTC.

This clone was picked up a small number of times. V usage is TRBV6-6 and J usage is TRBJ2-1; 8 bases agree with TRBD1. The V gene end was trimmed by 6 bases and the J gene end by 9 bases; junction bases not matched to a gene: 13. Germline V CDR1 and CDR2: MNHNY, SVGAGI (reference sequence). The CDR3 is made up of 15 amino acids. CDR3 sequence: CASSLGQGASREQFF. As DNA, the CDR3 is TGTGCCAGCAGCTTGGGGCAGGGGGCGTCACGTGAGCAGTTCTTC.

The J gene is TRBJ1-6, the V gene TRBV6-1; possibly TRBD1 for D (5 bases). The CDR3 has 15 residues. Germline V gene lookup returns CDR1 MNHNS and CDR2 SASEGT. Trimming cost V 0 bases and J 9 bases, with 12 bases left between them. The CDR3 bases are TGTGCCAGCAGTGAAGCAAAGGTCAGGGCTTCACCCCTCCACTTT. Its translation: CASSEAKVRASPLHF.

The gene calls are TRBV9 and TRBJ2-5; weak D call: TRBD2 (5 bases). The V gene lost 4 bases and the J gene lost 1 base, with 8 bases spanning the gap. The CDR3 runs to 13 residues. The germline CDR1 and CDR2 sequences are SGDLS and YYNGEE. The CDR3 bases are TGTGCCAGCAGCCGGGGATCCCAAGAGACCCAGTACTTC. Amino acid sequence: CASSRGSQETQYF.

The CDR3 bases are TGTGCCAGCTCACCGGCGGCTAATCCAGTAAGGACTGAAGCTTTCTTT. Protein product: CASSPAANPVRTEAFF. The chain recombines TRBV18 with TRBJ1-1; D not resolved. CDR1 is KGHSH and CDR2 is LQKENI in the germline V gene. This CDR3 spans 16 amino acids. The ends were cut back, 3 bases at V and 5 bases at J, with 19 bases in the middle.

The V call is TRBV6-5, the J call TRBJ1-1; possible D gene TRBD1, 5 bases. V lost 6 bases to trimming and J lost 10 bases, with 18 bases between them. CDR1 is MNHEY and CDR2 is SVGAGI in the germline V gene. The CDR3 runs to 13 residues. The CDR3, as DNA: TGTGCCAGCAGAGCCGGGGGGTCCCAAGGAGCTTTCTTT. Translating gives CASRAGGSQGAFF.

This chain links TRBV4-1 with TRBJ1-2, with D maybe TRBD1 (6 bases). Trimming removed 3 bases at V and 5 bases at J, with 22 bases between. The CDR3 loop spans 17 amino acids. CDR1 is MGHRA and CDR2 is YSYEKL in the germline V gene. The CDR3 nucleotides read TGCGCCAGCAGCCAGCCCCCTTCCAGGGGCCCCGGGTATGGCTACACCTTC. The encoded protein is CASSQPPSRGPGYGYTF.

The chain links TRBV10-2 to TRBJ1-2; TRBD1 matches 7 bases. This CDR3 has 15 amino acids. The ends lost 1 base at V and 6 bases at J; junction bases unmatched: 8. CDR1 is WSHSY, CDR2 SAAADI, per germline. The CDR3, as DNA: TGCGCCAGCAGTGAGTTCTTGGAGGGGGCGCATGGCTACACCTTC. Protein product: CASSEFLEGAHGYTF.

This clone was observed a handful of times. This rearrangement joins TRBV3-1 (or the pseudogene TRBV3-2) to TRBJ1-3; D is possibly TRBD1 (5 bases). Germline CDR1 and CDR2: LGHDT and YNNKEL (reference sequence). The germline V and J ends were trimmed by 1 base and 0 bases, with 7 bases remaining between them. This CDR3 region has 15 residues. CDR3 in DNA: TGTGCCAGCAGCCAAGCAGGACACTCTGGAAACACCATATATTTT. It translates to CASSQAGHSGNTIYF.

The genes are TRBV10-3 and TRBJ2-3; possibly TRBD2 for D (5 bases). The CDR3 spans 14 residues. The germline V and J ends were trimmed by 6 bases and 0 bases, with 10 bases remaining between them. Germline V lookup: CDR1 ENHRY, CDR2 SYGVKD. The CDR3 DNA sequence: TGTGCCATCAGGAGGACTGGTAGCACAGATACGCAGTATTTT. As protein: CAIRRTGSTDTQYF.

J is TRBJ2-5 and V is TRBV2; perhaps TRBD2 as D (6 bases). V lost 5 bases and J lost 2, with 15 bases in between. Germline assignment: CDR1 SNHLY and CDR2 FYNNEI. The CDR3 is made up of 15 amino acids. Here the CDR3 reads CASSPITGEQETQYF. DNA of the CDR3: TGTGCCAGCAGTCCTATAACGGGGGAACAAGAGACCCAGTACTTC.

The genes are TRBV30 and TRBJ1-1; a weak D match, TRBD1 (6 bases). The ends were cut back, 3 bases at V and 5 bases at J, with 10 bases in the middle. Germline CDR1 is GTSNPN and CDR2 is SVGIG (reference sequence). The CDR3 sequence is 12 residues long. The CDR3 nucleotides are TGTGCCTGGAGACAGGGTCGAACTGAAGCTTTCTTT. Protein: CAWRQGRTEAFF.

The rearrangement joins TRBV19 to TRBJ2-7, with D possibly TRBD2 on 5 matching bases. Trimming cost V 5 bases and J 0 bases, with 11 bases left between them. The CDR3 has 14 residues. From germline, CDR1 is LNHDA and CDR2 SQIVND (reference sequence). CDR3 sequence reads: CASSPLGSSYEQYF. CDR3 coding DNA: TGTGCCAGTAGTCCCCTGGGGAGCTCCTACGAGCAGTACTTC.

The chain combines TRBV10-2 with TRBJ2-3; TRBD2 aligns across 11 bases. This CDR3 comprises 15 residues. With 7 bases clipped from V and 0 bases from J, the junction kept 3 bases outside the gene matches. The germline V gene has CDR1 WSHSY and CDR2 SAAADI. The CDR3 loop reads CASKTSGVSTDTQYF. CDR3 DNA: TGCGCCAGCAAGACTAGCGGGGTTAGCACAGATACGCAGTATTTT.